These 25 T cell receptor beta chains were all obtained from the same sample, sequenced in a study of T cell repertoires in cytomegalovirus infection. TCRdb redid the calling of the reads with MiXCR, one entry per CDR3 protein. The sample yields roughly 51,000 distinct CDR3 sequences, roughly 20% seen once. For these TCRs, the target antigens are not known. This material consisted of CD8+ T cells from cultured PBMCs, taken from culture after CMV antigen stimulation. The receptors shown here come from a human donor in good health (CMV status not recorded). Some clones in this sample may be carry-over from other donors' samples.

The table lists this clonotype with a few counts. V is TRBV7-3 and J is TRBJ1-1; D is unclear. The CDR3 spans 14 residues. Trimming removed 5 bases at V and 3 bases at J, with 13 bases between. Germline CDR1 and CDR2: SGHTA and FQGTGA. CDR3 sequence: CASSRRTTDTEAFF. As DNA, the CDR3 is TGTGCCAGCAGCCGGCGGACGACGGACACTGAAGCTTTCTTT.

The V and J genes are TRBV6-6 and TRBJ1-2; TRBD1 aligns across 9 bases. CDR3 length equals 13 residues. Germline lookup yields CDR1 MNHNY and CDR2 SVGAGI (reference sequence). The J segment lost 7 bases and the V segment lost 6 bases, leaving 6 bases of the junction unmatched. DNA of the CDR3: TGTGCCAGCAGCCTGGGACAGGGAAGTGGCTACACCTTC. Residues: CASSLGQGSGYTF.

J is TRBJ2-1 and V is TRBV27; D not resolved. Germline V CDR1 and CDR2: MNHEY, SMNVEV (reference sequence). The CDR3 consists of 11 residues. Trimming left V 5 bases short and J 3 bases short, with 2 bases between. The CDR3 loop is CASSVYNEQFF. The CDR3 bases are TGTGCCAGCAGTGTCTACAATGAGCAGTTCTTC.

In its sample, this clonotype is medium-sized. The chain is built from TRBV7-7 and TRBJ2-2, with D maybe TRBD2 (5 bases). CDR3 length: 12 amino acids. Trimming cost V 6 bases and J 5 bases, with 7 bases left between them. Per germline, CDR1 SSHAT and CDR2 FNYEAQ (reference sequence). This CDR3 reads CASRSGTGELFF. CDR3 sequence (DNA): TGTGCCAGCAGATCGGGGACCGGGGAGCTGTTTTTT.

At least ten counts were recorded for this clonotype. The chain links TRBV7-9 to TRBJ2-7; 9 bases align to TRBD1. The CDR3 totals 15 residues. J gave up 7 bases and V 5 bases, and 12 bases lay outside the gene matches. Germline-derived CDR1 and CDR2 are SEHNR and FQNEAQ (reference sequence). In nucleotides, the CDR3 is TGTGCCAGCAGCGGCCGGGACAGGGCTTCTTGGGAGCAGTACTTC. This codes for CASSGRDRASWEQYF. The variable domain in full, with the rest retrieved from reference TRBV7-9 and TRBJ2-7, is DTGVSQNPRHKITKRGQNVTFRCDPISEHNRLYWYRQTLGQGPEFLTYFQNEAQLEKSRLLSDRFSAERPKGSFSTLEIQRTEQGDSAMYLCASSGRDRASWEQYFGPGTRLTVT.

This clonotype was seen more than once but under ten times. This chain joins TRBV20-1 and TRBJ2-7; D tentatively fits TRBD1 or TRBD2 (5 bases each). The V end lost 0 bases, the J end lost 13 bases, and 22 bases lay between the germline ends. Per the germline V gene, CDR1 is DFQATT and CDR2 is SNEGSKA (reference sequence). The CDR3 totals 14 residues. The CDR3 region has the DNA TGCAGTGCTAGAGATCCCGCCCTGGGGGTCAATTATTACTTC. Translation: CSARDPALGVNYYF.

The CDR3 loop is CASSSRTGGAKQYF. The CDR3 bases are TGTGCCAGCAGTTCTCGGACAGGCGGGGCGAAGCAGTACTTC. This chain joins TRBV12-3 or TRBV12-4 and TRBJ2-7; tentatively, D is TRBD1 (7 bases). Trimming left V 4 bases short and J 8 bases short, with 18 bases between. The CDR3 has 14 residues.

The genes are TRBV7-9 and TRBJ2-3; weak D call: TRBD2 (6 bases). V was shortened by 5 bases and J by 5 bases, with 17 bases between the two germline ends. Per germline, CDR1 SEHNR and CDR2 FQNEAQ (reference sequence). CDR3 length: 15 residues. The CDR3 DNA reads TGTGCCAGCAGCCCGAGACGGGGGAGAGGAGATACGCAGTATTTT. Translating it yields CASSPRRGRGDTQYF.

This clonotype has more than one count but fewer than ten. This rearrangement joins TRBV5-6 to TRBJ2-2; D is unresolved. The V end lost 0 bases, the J end lost 3 bases, and 6 bases lay between the germline ends. This CDR3 region has 14 residues. CDR1 and CDR2 from the germline V gene are SGHDT and YYEEEE. CDR3 in amino acids: CASSLETYTGELFF. The CDR3 region has the DNA TGTGCCAGCAGCTTGGAGACCTACACCGGGGAGCTGTTTTTT.

The chain uses TRBV6-2 or TRBV6-3 and TRBJ1-6, with D uncertain. CDR1 and CDR2 from the germline V gene are MNHEY and SVGEGT. This CDR3 comprises 15 residues. Between the trimmed V and J ends, which lost 7 bases and 11 bases, there was a span of 21 bases. DNA for the CDR3: TGTGCCAGCAACTCCAAACTAGAGTTCGTGACACCCCTCCACTTT. Its protein is CASNSKLEFVTPLHF.

The V call is TRBV28, the J call TRBJ1-6; the match to TRBD1 covers 7 bases. The J segment lost 10 bases and the V segment lost 2 bases, leaving 8 bases of the junction unmatched. CDR1 is MDHEN and CDR2 is SYDVKM in the germline V gene. The CDR3 covers 15 residues. CDR3 coding DNA: TGTGCCAGCAGTTTAAGGCAGGGGGACCCGTCACCCCTCCACTTT. Its translation is CASSLRQGDPSPLHF.

In this sample, this clonotype turned up a few times. The chain couples TRBV12-3 or TRBV12-4 to TRBJ2-5; TRBD1 aligns across 10 bases. The CDR3 runs 14 residues. The V gene end was trimmed by 5 bases and the J gene end by 2 bases; junction bases not matched to a gene: 2. CDR3 in amino acids: CASSRQGAQETQYF. The CDR3 nucleotides read TGTGCCAGCAGTCGACAGGGGGCTCAAGAGACCCAGTACTTC.

The J gene is TRBJ2-1, the V gene TRBV6-1; the D is unclear. V was pared by 2 bases and J by 1 base, with 9 bases between. The germline V gene encodes CDR1 MNHNS and CDR2 SASEGT. The CDR3 has 15 amino acids. The DNA for the CDR3 is TGTGCCAGCAGTGAATGGCAGAGGTCCTACAATGAGCAGTTCTTC. Translating gives CASSEWQRSYNEQFF.

The V call is TRBV27, the J call TRBJ2-7; a possible D gene is TRBD1 (5 bases). V lost 10 bases and J 5 bases, leaving 18 bases between the germline ends. This CDR3 contains 13 residues. Looked up from germline, CDR1 is MNHEY and CDR2 is SMNVEV (reference sequence). CDR3 region: CATSQGHIHEQYF. The CDR3 DNA sequence: TGTGCCACGAGTCAGGGTCATATCCACGAGCAGTACTTC.

This clonotype was seen repeatedly, ten times or more. This chain connects TRBV20-1 to TRBJ1-2, with TRBD1 as a possible D gene (5 bases). The CDR3 runs 14 residues. Trimming stripped 6 bases from V and 2 bases from J, with 16 bases between. CDR1 and CDR2 from the germline V gene are DFQATT and SNEGSKA (reference sequence). The CDR3 bases are TGCAGTGCCAGTGCGGGGACCCAAAACTATGGCTACACCTTC. It specifies CSASAGTQNYGYTF.

The chain employs TRBV7-6 and TRBJ2-6; possibly TRBD1 for D (6 bases). This CDR3 has 16 amino acids. The germline V gene has CDR1 SGHVS and CDR2 FNYEAQ. V was clipped by 4 bases and J by 1 base, with 11 bases between them. The CDR3, as DNA: TGTGCCAGCAGCTCTCGAGGGGGATCTGGGGCCAACGTCCTGACTTTC. Translating it yields CASSSRGGSGANVLTF.

The gene calls are TRBV7-8 and TRBJ2-7; D not certain. The CDR3 loop spans 14 amino acids. V was clipped by 3 bases and J by 7 bases, with 16 bases between them. Germline V gives CDR1 SGHVS, CDR2 FQNEAQ. The CDR3 nucleotides read TGTGCCAGCAGCTTCAGCCGGGTTGGTGGTGAGCAGTACTTC. Translated, it gives CASSFSRVGGEQYF.

This chain connects TRBV9 to TRBJ1-3, with a weak D call TRBD1 (6 bases). The CDR3 covers 18 residues. Germline V gene lookup returns CDR1 SGDLS and CDR2 YYNGEE. Deletions cut 2 bases from V and 0 bases from J, with 18 bases between. CDR3 in DNA: TGTGCCAGCAGCGTTGGGGGGCAGGCTCCCATCTCTGGAAACACCATATATTTT. It yields the protein CASSVGGQAPISGNTIYF.

In this sample, this clonotype turned up a few times. The rearrangement joins TRBV7-8 to TRBJ1-1; D ambiguous. The CDR3 has 18 amino acids. V was clipped by 1 base and J by 4 bases, with 22 bases between them. CDR1 is SGHVS, CDR2 FQNEAQ, per germline. The CDR3 bases are TGTGCCAGCAGCTTAGGTCCGGAGTCGTGGGAGACTGGCACTGAAGCTTTCTTT. This sequence encodes CASSLGPESWETGTEAFF.

CDR3 in DNA: TGTGCCAGTAGTATAGGATTTGTCACTGAAGCTTTCTTT. Its translation: CASSIGFVTEAFF. This chain uses TRBV19 with TRBJ1-1; D gene ambiguous. V shed 1 base and J shed 4 bases, with 7 bases lying between them. CDR1 is LNHDA, CDR2 SQIVND, per germline (reference sequence). This CDR3 contains 13 residues.

The table lists this clonotype with a few counts. The chain uses TRBV19 and TRBJ2-1, with 9 bases lining up with TRBD2. V shed 7 bases, J shed 5 bases, and the junction held 9 bases outside the gene matches. CDR1 LNHDA and CDR2 SQIVND come from the germline V gene (reference sequence). The CDR3 is 15 residues long. The CDR3 nucleotides read TGTGCCAGTAAGGAGGCGGCTAGCGGGGACAATGAGCAGTTCTTC. Protein product: CASKEAASGDNEQFF.

This clonotype was detected ten times or more. The chain couples TRBV27 to TRBJ1-5; D not certain. Germline-derived CDR1 and CDR2 are MNHEY and SMNVEV (reference sequence). V was cut by 3 bases and J by 5 bases, with 11 bases left in between. This CDR3 is 14 amino acids long. This CDR3 is CASSFQQSHQPQHF. Written as DNA, the CDR3 is TGTGCCAGCAGTTTTCAACAGTCACATCAGCCCCAGCATTTT.

The gene calls are TRBV28 and TRBJ2-2, with 7 bases fitting TRBD1. The CDR3 has 16 residues. CDR1 MDHEN and CDR2 SYDVKM come from the germline V gene. With V trimmed by 5 bases and J by 5 bases, 11 bases remained unmatched. CDR3 nucleotide sequence: TGTGCCAGCAGTAACGACAGGGAGAGGGAGACCGGGGAGCTGTTTTTT. It specifies CASSNDRERETGELFF.

This clonotype turned up a few times. The J gene is TRBJ1-1, the V gene TRBV19; D gene uncertain. Germline assignment: CDR1 LNHDA and CDR2 SQIVND (reference sequence). Trimming shortened V by 3 bases and J by 5 bases, and 13 bases separated the two germline ends. There are 14 residues in the CDR3. CDR3: CASSIPQKRTEAFF. In DNA form, the CDR3 reads TGTGCCAGTAGTATCCCCCAGAAGCGGACTGAAGCTTTCTTT.

This clonotype was seen only a few times. This chain joins TRBV6-2 or TRBV6-3 and TRBJ2-4; D might be TRBD1 (5 bases). The V end lost 0 bases, the J end lost 5 bases, and 14 bases lay between the germline ends. This CDR3 has 16 amino acids. Germline CDR1 and CDR2: MNHEY and SVGEGT. CDR3 protein: CASSYSSQGNENIQYF. In DNA, the CDR3 is TGTGCCAGCAGTTACTCGTCGCAGGGTAACGAAAACATTCAGTACTTC.